A single TCR beta chain is shown here with its context. This sample was taken from a study of identical twins. The CDR3 loop spans 16 amino acids. Germline V gene data show CDR1 as SGHKS and CDR2 as YYEKEE (reference sequence). J gave up 6 bases and V 0 bases, and 8 bases lay outside the gene matches. From the 5' RACE reads, TCRdb called clonotypes with MiXCR, one entry per CDR3 protein. Here the sample spans about 700,000 distinct CDR3 sequences, about 9.4% being singletons. These data were also filed under a second study, of yellow fever vaccine responses in identical twins.

The sample was PBMCs. The chain has TRBV5-5 and TRBJ2-1, with 8 bases identical to TRBD2. The receptor was isolated from a young woman in good health. The CDR3 here is CASSLVPGGLSNEQFF. The DNA for the CDR3 is TGTGCCAGCAGCTTGGTACCGGGGGGGCTCAGCAATGAGCAGTTCTTC. Filled out from reference TRBV5-5 and TRBJ2-1, the complete variable domain reads DAGVTQSPTHLIKTRGQQVTLRCSPISGHKSVSWYQQVLGQGPQFIFQYYEKEERGRGNFPDRFSARQFPNYSSELNVNALLLGDSALYLCASSLVPGGLSNEQFFGPGTRLTVL.